What follows are 9 T cell receptor beta chains derived from one specimen sequenced in a study of CD8+ T cells in alopecia areata. TCR sequencing used cDNA made by reverse transcription of extracted RNA. Sequencing used immunoSEQ multiplex PCR; TCRdb keeps in-frame clones, though not all of them. The table has 130,000 to 150,000 clones, approximately 49% seen once. Sequenced here: CD4+ T cells sorted from blood, sampled at week 0. Every receptor here comes from a human donor with alopecia areata.

This clone was detected once. V gene TRBV5-1 combines with J gene TRBJ2-1, with D maybe TRBD1 (5 bases). Trimming pared 4 bases from V and 5 bases from J, leaving 13 bases between. The germline CDR1 and CDR2 sequences are SGHRS and YFSETQ. The CDR3 loop spans 14 amino acids. CDR3 region: CASSPDTTNNEQFF. DNA of the CDR3: TGCGCCAGCAGCCCGGACACGACGAACAATGAGCAGTTCTTC.

This rearrangement joins TRBV29-1 to TRBJ2-1, with D tentatively TRBD2 (6 bases). The CDR3 has 15 amino acids. V lost 4 bases, J lost 0 bases, and 13 bases lay in between. Germline V gene sequence: CDR1 SQVTM, CDR2 ANQGSEA. DNA for the CDR3: TGCAGCGTTGGCCTCGGGAGAGACTCCTACAATGAGCAGTTCTTC. Protein sequence: CSVGLGRDSYNEQFF.

The chain joins TRBV6-5 to TRBJ1-2, with TRBD1 matching 9 bases. Trimming removed 0 bases from V and 4 bases from J; junction bases left unmatched: 0. Germline loops: CDR1 MNHEY, CDR2 SVGAGI. There are 14 residues in the CDR3. CDR3 sequence: CASSYSGQGYGYTF. The CDR3 region has the DNA TGTGCCAGCAGTTACTCGGGACAGGGCTATGGCTACACCTTC.

The chain has TRBV9 and TRBJ2-1; D might be TRBD1 or TRBD2, each matching 5 bases. Germline V gene data show CDR1 as SGDLS and CDR2 as YYNGEE. The CDR3 sequence is 16 residues long. Between the trimmed V and J ends, which lost 0 bases and 2 bases, there was a span of 12 bases. The DNA for the CDR3 is TGTGCCAGCAGCGTAGCTGGGGGAGTCACCTACAATGAGCAGTTCTTC. It is translated as CASSVAGGVTYNEQFF.

The chain joins TRBV28 to TRBJ2-5, with D hard to call. The CDR3 consists of 13 residues. Germline lookup yields CDR1 MDHEN and CDR2 SYDVKM. V was cut by 6 bases and J by 6 bases, with 14 bases left in between. For the CDR3, the DNA is TGTGCCAGCAGAACCCAGGATGGGAAGACCCAGTACTTC. Translated: CASRTQDGKTQYF.

This chain joins TRBV29-1 and TRBJ2-1; TRBD2 aligns across 7 bases. The germline CDR1 and CDR2 sequences are SQVTM and ANQGSEA. V lost 4 bases, J lost 13 bases, and 13 bases stayed unmatched. This CDR3 is built from 13 residues. The CDR3 nucleotides are TGCAGCGTTGGCTTATCGGGACTAAGCTATCAGTTCTTC. This sequence encodes CSVGLSGLSYQFF.

The gene calls are TRBV19 and TRBJ2-1, with D maybe TRBD2 (6 bases). The germline V and J ends were trimmed by 3 bases and 2 bases, with 14 bases remaining between them. The CDR3 totals 16 residues. Germline CDR1 and CDR2: LNHDA and SQIVND (reference sequence). DNA for the CDR3: TGTGCCAGTAGTATTGTGGCGGGACGTACCTACAATGAGCAGTTCTTC. Its protein is CASSIVAGRTYNEQFF.

The chain joins TRBV30 to TRBJ2-4; D uncertain. V was trimmed by 4 bases and J by 1 base, leaving 11 bases between them. CDR3 length: 14 residues. CDR1 and CDR2 (germline): GTSNPN, SVGIG (reference sequence). In nucleotides, the CDR3 is TGTGCCTGGATGGCCGAACTGGCCAAAAACATTCAGTACTTC. Its translation is CAWMAELAKNIQYF.

The chain recombines TRBV7-2 with TRBJ2-1; maybe TRBD2 (6 bases). CDR1 SGHTA and CDR2 FQGNSA come from the germline V gene. CDR3 length: 15 residues. V lost 4 bases and J 4 bases, leaving 14 bases between the germline ends. This CDR3 is CASSYRGGGYNEQFF. The CDR3 nucleotides read TGTGCCAGCAGCTATAGGGGCGGAGGGTACAATGAGCAGTTCTTC.